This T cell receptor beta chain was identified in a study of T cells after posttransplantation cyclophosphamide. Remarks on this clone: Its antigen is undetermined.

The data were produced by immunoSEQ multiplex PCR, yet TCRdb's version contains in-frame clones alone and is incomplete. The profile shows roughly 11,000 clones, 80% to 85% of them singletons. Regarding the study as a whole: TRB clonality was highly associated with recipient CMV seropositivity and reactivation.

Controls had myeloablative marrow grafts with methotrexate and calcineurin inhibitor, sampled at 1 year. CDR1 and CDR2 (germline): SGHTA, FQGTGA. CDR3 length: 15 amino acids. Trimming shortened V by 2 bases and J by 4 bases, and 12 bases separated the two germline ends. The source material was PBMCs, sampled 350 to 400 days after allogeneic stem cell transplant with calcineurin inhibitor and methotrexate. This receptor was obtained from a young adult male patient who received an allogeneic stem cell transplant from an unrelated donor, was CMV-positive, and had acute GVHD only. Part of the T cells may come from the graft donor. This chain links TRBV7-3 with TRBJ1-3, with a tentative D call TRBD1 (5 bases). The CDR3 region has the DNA TGTGCCAGCAGCTTATCCGGGGGATACGGAAACACCATATATTTT. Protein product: CASSLSGGYGNTIYF.